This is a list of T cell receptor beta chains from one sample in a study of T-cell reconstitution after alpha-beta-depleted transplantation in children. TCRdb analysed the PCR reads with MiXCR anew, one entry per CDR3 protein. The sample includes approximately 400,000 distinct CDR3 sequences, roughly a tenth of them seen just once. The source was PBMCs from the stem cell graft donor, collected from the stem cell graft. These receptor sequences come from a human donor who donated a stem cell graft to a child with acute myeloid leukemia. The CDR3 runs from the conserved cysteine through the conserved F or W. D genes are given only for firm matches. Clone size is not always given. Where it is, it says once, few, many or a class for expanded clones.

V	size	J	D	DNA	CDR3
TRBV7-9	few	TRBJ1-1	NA	TGTGCCAGCAGCCGGGCCCCCGGGCAGGCTTTCTTT	CASSRAPGQAFF
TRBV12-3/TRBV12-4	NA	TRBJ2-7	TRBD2	TGTGCCAGCCGAGACTATGATCGGGGGGGATACGAGCAGTACTTC	CASRDYDRGGYEQYF
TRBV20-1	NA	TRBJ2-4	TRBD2	TGCAGTGCTAGAGCCGTCATTAGCGGGGGAGAAAACATTCAGTACTTC	CSARAVISGGENIQYF
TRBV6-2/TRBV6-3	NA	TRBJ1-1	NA	TGTGCCAGCAGACTGGCAGACGGGAGGGCTTTCTTT	CASRLADGRAFF
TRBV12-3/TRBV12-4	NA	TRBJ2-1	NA	TGTGCCAGCAGTTTGAATTGGAGGAGTTACTCCTACAATGAGCAGTTCTTC	CASSLNWRSYSYNEQFF
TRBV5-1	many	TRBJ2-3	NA	TGCGCCAGCAGCCGTGACGGATTCTCTGGCACAGATACGCAGTATTTT	CASSRDGFSGTDTQYF
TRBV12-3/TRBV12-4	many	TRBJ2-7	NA	TGTGCCAGCAGTACTCAGGGGGGGAGGCACACCTACGAGCAGTACTTC	CASSTQGGRHTYEQYF
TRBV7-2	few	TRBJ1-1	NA	TGTGCCAGCAGCCCTACGGCCGGGTGGGCTTTCTTT	CASSPTAGWAFF
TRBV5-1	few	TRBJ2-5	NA	TGCGCCAGCAGCTTGGAGACAAATAAAGAGACCCAGTACTTC	CASSLETNKETQYF
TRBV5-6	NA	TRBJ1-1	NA	TGTGCCAGCAGCTTGTTTAACAGGGAGAACACTGAAGCTTTCTTT	CASSLFNRENTEAFF
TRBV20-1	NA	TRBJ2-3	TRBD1	TGCAGTGCTAGACCTACAGGGGGAGAAGCAAATACGCAGTATTTT	CSARPTGGEANTQYF
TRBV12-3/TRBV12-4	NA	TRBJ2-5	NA	TGTGCCAGCAGTTCCTCGAGGGGTGAGACCCAGTACTTC	CASSSSRGETQYF
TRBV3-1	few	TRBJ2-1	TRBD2	TGTGCCAGCAGCCAAGCCGGGGGGGAGGGGAATGAGCAGTTCTTC	CASSQAGGEGNEQFF
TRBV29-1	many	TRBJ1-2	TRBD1	TGCAGCGTTCCTCCAACAGGGGACGTTAACTATGGCTACACCTTC	CSVPPTGDVNYGYTF
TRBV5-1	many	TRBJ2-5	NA	TGCGCCAGCAGCTCGGGACAAACCCAAGAGACCCAGTACTTC	CASSSGQTQETQYF
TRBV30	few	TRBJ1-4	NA	TGTGCCTGGAGCGGGCGTGGGGGCTTGGTGGAAAAACTGTTTTTT	CAWSGRGGLVEKLFF
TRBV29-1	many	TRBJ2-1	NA	TGCAGCGTGGCCCCATACAATGAGCAGTTCTTC	CSVAPYNEQFF
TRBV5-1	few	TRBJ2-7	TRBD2	TGCGCCAGCAGCTTGTGGCTAGCGGGAGAATGGGACTACGAGCAGTACTTC	CASSLWLAGEWDYEQYF
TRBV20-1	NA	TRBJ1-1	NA	TGCAGTGCTAGATTCAGCACTGAAGCTTTCTTT	CSARFSTEAFF
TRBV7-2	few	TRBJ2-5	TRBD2	TGTGCCAGCAGCTTCCTAGCTAGCGGGGGGGCAGAGACCCAGTACTTC	CASSFLASGGAETQYF